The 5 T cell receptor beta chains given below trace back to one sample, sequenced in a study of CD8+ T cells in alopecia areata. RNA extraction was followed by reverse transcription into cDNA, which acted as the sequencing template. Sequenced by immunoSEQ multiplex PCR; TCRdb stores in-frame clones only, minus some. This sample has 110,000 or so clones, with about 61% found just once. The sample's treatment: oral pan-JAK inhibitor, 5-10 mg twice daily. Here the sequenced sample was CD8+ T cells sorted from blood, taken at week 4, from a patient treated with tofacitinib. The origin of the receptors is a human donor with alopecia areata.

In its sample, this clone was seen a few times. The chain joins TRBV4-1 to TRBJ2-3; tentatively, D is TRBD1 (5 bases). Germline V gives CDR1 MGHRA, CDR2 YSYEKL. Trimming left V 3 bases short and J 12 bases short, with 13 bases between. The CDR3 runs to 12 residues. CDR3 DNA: TGCGCCAGCAGCCAGGAAGACAGTAACCAGTATTTT. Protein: CASSQEDSNQYF.

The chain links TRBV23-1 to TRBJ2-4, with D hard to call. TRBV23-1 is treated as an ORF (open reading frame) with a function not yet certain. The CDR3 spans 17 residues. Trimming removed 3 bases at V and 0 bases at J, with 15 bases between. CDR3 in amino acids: CASSHLVLNPAKNIQYF. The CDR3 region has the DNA TGCGCCAGCAGTCACCTCGTCCTTAACCCAGCCAAAAACATTCAGTACTTC.

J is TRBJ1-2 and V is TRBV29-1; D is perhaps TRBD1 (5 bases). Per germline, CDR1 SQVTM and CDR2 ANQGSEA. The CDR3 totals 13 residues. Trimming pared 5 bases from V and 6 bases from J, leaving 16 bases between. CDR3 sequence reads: CSVREGIGDGYTF. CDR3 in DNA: TGCAGCGTTCGGGAGGGGATAGGAGATGGCTACACCTTC.

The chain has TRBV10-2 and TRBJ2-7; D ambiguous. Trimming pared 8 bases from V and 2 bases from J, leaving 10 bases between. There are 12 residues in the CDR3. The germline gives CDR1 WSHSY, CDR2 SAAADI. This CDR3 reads CASAPATYEQYF. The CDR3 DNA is TGCGCCAGCGCCCCTGCCACCTACGAGCAGTACTTC.

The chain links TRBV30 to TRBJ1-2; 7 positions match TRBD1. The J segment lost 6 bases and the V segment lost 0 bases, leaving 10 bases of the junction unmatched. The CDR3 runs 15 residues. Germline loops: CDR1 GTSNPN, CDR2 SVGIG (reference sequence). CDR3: CAWSVLETGRNGYTF. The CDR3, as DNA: TGTGCCTGGAGTGTACTAGAGACAGGGCGAAATGGCTACACCTTC.